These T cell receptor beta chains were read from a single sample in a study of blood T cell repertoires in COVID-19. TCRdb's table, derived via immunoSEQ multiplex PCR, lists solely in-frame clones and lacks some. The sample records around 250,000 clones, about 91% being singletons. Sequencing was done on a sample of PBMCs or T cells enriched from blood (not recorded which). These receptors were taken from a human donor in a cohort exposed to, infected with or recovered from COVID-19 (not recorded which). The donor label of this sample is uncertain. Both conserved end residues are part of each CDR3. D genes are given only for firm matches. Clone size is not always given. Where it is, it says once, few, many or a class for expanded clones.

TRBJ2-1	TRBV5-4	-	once	TGTGCCAGCAGCTTGCGTTGGCGGTCCCCATACAATGAGCAGTTCTTC	CASSLRWRSPYNEQFF
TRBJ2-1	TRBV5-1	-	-	TGCGCCAGCAGCTTGGTCTCGGGGGACTACAATGAGCAGTTCTTC	CASSLVSGDYNEQFF
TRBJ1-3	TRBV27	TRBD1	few	TGTGCCAGCAGTTTAACGACAGGGGCTGGAAACACCATATATTTT	CASSLTTGAGNTIYF
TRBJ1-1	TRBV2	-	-	TGTGCCAGCATGGGGAGGGGTCGGGGGAAGACTGAAGCTTTCTTT	CASMGRGRGKTEAFF
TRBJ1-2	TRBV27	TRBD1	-	TGTGCCAGCAGTCCTTGGGACAGGGCTGACTATGGCTACACCTTC	CASSPWDRADYGYTF
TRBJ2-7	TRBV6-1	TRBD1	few	TGTGCCAGCAGTGCCCTAACAGGGGGCACCCTCCCCTACGAGCAGTACTTC	CASSALTGGTLPYEQYF
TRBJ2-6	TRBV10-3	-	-	TGTGCCATCGGGGGCCCTGGGGCCAACGTCCTGACTTTC	CAIGGPGANVLTF
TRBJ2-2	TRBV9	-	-	TGTGCCAGCAGCGCGCGTGGGGGGGCCCGGTACACCGGGGAGCTGTTTTTT	CASSARGGARYTGELFF
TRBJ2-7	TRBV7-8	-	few	TGTGCCAGCAGGCCCGGGACACTCTCCTACGAGCAGTACTTC	CASRPGTLSYEQYF
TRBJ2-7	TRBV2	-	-	TGTGCGGGTAGGGAGAGCTACGAGCAGTACTTC	CAGRESYEQYF
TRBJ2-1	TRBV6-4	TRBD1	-	TGTGCCAGCAGAGGGGGCATTAGGGATGAGCAGTTCTTC	CASRGGIRDEQFF
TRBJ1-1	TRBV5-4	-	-	TGTGCCAGCAGCTCGGGGGGTGTGAACACTGAAGCTTTCTTT	CASSSGGVNTEAFF
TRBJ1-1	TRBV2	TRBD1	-	TGTGCCAGCAGTGCCCCACAGGGGGCGCAGGGCACTGAAGCTTTCTTT	CASSAPQGAQGTEAFF
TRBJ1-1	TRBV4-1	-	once	TGCGCCAGCAGCCGTGGACAAGGGGACACTGAAGCTTTCTTT	CASSRGQGDTEAFF
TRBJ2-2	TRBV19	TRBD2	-	TGTGCCAGTAGATGGGGGGAGGGCACCGGGGAGCTGTTTTTT	CASRWGEGTGELFF
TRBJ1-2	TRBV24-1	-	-	TGTGCCACCTCCAGGGGCGGCTACACCTTC	CATSRGGYTF
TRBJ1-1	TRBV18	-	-	TGTGCCAGCTCACCATTAAACCAACCCGACAGCACTGAAGCTTTCTTT	CASSPLNQPDSTEAFF
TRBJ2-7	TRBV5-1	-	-	TGCGCCAGCAGCTTGGCCAACAGGCCAGACGAGCAGTACTTC	CASSLANRPDEQYF
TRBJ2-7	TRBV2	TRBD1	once	TGTGCCAGCAGTGAAACGGGACAGGGGACCTACGAGCAGTACTTC	CASSETGQGTYEQYF
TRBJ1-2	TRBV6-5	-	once	TGTGCCAGCAGTCGGGACACAATTAACTATGGCTACACCTTC	CASSRDTINYGYTF
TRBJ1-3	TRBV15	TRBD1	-	TGTGCCACCCGGACAGGAGCCACTGGAAACACCATATATTTT	CATRTGATGNTIYF
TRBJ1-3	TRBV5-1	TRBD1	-	TGCGCCAGCAGCTCGGGACAGGAAGGAGGAAACACCATATATTTT	CASSSGQEGGNTIYF
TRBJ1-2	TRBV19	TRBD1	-	TGTGCCAGTTTGCCGGGACAGGGTAAGAACTATGGCTACACCTTC	CASLPGQGKNYGYTF
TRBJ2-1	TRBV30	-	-	TGTGCCTGGAGCCAGATAAATGAGCAGTTCTTC	CAWSQINEQFF
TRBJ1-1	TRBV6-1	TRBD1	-	TGTGCCAGCAGTGACCCAAGGGTCAGGGGGCTTTGCGCTTTCTTT	CASSDPRVRGLCAFF
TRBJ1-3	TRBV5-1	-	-	TGCGCCAGCAGCTTGGATTTGGGTACTAGCGACACCATATATTTT	CASSLDLGTSDTIYF
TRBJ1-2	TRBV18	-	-	TGTGCCAGCTCACCAATGGCAGGGAATAACTATGGCTACACCTTC	CASSPMAGNNYGYTF
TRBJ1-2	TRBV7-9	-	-	TGTGCCAGCAGCTTACCCATTCGAGGTAGGAGCTATGGCTACACCTTC	CASSLPIRGRSYGYTF
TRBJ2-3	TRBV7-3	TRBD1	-	TGTGCCAGCAGCTCGGGACAGGGGGCCGGGGACACGCAGTATTTT	CASSSGQGAGDTQYF
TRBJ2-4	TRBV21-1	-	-	TGTGCCAGCAGCAAAGACCCAGTTGGAAACATTCAGTACTTC	CASSKDPVGNIQYF
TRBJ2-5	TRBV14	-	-	TGTGCCAGCAGCCAAGGATGGGGACGGGGGGCCCAAGAGACCCAGTACTTC	CASSQGWGRGAQETQYF
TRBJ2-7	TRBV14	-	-	TGTGCCAGCAGCCAAAGTATAAACAGTTTCCTTGCCTCCTACGAGCAGTACTTC	CASSQSINSFLASYEQYF
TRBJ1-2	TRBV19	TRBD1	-	TGTGCCAGTAGTATCTGGGACAGCGGAGGCTACACCTTC	CASSIWDSGGYTF
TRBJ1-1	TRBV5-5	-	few	TGTGCCAGCAGCTCCCTGGCAGGGGATACGAACACTGAAGCTTTCTTT	CASSSLAGDTNTEAFF
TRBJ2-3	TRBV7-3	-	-	TGTGCCAGCAGCCATCGCGATAGCACAGATACGCAGTATTTT	CASSHRDSTDTQYF
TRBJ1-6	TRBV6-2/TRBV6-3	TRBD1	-	TGTGCCAGCAGCAGGGACAGGGGAACCTATTCACCCCTCCACTTT	CASSRDRGTYSPLHF
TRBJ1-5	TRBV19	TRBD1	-	TGTGCCAGTAGTATAGAGTGGGGGACAGGGAATCAGCCCCAGCATTTT	CASSIEWGTGNQPQHF
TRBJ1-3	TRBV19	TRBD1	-	TGTGCCAGCAGCCCGGGACAGGGATACACCATATATTTT	CASSPGQGYTIYF
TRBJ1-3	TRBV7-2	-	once	TGTGCCAGCAGCTTAACTGCACTCTCTGGAAACACCATATATTTT	CASSLTALSGNTIYF
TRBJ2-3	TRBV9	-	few	TGTGCCAGCAGCGCATGGCCTAGCACAGATACGCAGTATTTT	CASSAWPSTDTQYF
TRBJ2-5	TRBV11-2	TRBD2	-	TGTGCCAGCAGCTCGGGACTAGCGGGGGGAGAGACCCAGTACTTC	CASSSGLAGGETQYF
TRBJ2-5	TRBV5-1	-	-	TGCGCCAGCAGCTCCGGACTGCATCCGAACCAAGAGACCCAGTACTTC	CASSSGLHPNQETQYF
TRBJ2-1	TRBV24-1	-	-	TGTGCCACCAGTGATTTGGACAGCAATGAGCAGTTCTTC	CATSDLDSNEQFF
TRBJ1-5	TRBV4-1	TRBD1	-	TGCGCCAGCAGCCCCGGGACAGGGGCCCCTCAGCCCCAGCATTTT	CASSPGTGAPQPQHF
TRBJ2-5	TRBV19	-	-	TGTGCCAGTAGTCCCTCGAGGGGGGAGACCCAGTACTTC	CASSPSRGETQYF
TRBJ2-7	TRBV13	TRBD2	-	TGTGCCAGCAAAGCGGGGGCGTCTTCCTCCTACGAGCAGTACTTC	CASKAGASSSYEQYF
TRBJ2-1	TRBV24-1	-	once	TGTGCCACCAGTGATTTGTTAACAGGAAGCAATGAGCAGTTCTTC	CATSDLLTGSNEQFF
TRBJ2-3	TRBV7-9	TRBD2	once	TGTGCCAGCAGCTTAGATCCGGCGGGGGGGACAGATACGCAGTATTTT	CASSLDPAGGTDTQYF
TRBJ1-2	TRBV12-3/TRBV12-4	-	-	TGTGCCAGCAGTAGGAGTCCGAATGGCTACACCTTC	CASSRSPNGYTF
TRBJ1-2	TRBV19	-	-	TGTGCCAGTCAGGTTCAGGGGATCAACTATGGCTACACCTTC	CASQVQGINYGYTF
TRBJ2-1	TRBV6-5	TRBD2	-	TGTGCCAGCAGCCGACTAGCGGGGGGGAATGAGCAGTTCTTC	CASSRLAGGNEQFF
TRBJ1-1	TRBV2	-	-	TGTGCCAGCAGTGAAGGCGGGGACCCGTTGTACATGGGCACTGAAGCTTTCTTT	CASSEGGDPLYMGTEAFF
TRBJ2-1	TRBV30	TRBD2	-	TGTGCCTGGAGTCCCCCGGGGGCTAGCGGGACTTACAATGAGCAGTTCTTC	CAWSPPGASGTYNEQFF
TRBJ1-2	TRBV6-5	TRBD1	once	TGTGCCAGCAGCCCGACAGGGGGCGAGTATGGCTACACCTTC	CASSPTGGEYGYTF
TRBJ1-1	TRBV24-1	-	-	TGTGCCACCAGATCAGGAACTGAAGCTTTCTTT	CATRSGTEAFF
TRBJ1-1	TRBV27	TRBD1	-	TGTGCCAGCTTGGACAGGGCCAACACTGAAGCTTTCTTT	CASLDRANTEAFF
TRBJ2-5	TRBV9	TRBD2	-	TGTGCCAGCAGCCTAGATACGGGGGGGATGGAGACCCAGTACTTC	CASSLDTGGMETQYF